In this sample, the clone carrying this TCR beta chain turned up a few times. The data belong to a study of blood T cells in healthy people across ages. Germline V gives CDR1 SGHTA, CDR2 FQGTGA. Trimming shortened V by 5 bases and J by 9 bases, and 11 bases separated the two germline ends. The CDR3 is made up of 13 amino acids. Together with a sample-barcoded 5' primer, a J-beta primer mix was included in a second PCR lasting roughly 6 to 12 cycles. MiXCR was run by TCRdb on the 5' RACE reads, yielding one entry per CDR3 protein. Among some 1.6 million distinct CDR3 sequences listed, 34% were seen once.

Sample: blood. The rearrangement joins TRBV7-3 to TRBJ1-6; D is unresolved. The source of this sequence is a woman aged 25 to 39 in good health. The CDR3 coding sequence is TGTGCCAGCAGCCCTACGGTATCTTCACCCCTCCACTTT. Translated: CASSPTVSSPLHF.